Listed below are T cell receptor beta chains from one sample, sequenced in a study of identical twins. TCRdb redid the calling of the 5' RACE reads with MiXCR, one entry per CDR3 protein. The sample carries some 320,000 distinct CDR3 sequences, roughly an eighth recorded once. The sample also formed part of further work on yellow fever vaccine responses in identical twins.

The source material was CD8+ T cells sorted from blood. The receptors derive from a woman aged 18-29 years in good health. CDR3s include the opening cysteine and the closing phenylalanine or tryptophan. The D gene is left open where the match is weak. Where a row states a size, it is once, few, many or the class of an expanded clone; other rows omit it.

d_gene	abundance	j_gene	v_gene	CDR3aa	CDR3nt
TRBD2	few	TRBJ2-1	TRBV7-2	CASILAGALIYNEQFF	TGTGCCAGCATTCTAGCGGGAGCCTTGATTTACAATGAGCAGTTCTTC
NA	few	TRBJ1-1	TRBV7-8	CASSFWTTEAFF	TGTGCCAGCAGCTTCTGGACCACTGAAGCTTTCTTT
NA	NA	TRBJ2-3	TRBV20-1	CSAYPRRGPPDTQYF	TGCAGTGCTTACCCTAGGCGGGGCCCCCCAGATACGCAGTATTTT
TRBD2	NA	TRBJ2-7	TRBV19	CASSPLQLAGAGEQYF	TGTGCCAGTAGCCCTCTCCAGCTAGCGGGAGCGGGAGAGCAGTACTTC
TRBD1	few	TRBJ2-3	TRBV5-6	CASSSETNDDRADTQYF	TGTGCCAGCAGCTCAGAAACAAACGACGACAGGGCAGATACGCAGTATTTT
NA	few	TRBJ2-7	TRBV5-6	CASSLVRNYEQYF	TGTGCCAGCAGCTTAGTCAGGAACTACGAGCAGTACTTC
TRBD2	few	TRBJ2-1	TRBV29-1	CSVEDPLSGRPRNEQFF	TGCAGCGTTGAAGATCCCCTTAGCGGGAGGCCCCGCAATGAGCAGTTCTTC
TRBD2	NA	TRBJ2-3	TRBV24-1	CATSDLSASGRTDTQYF	TGTGCCACCAGTGATTTGTCGGCTAGCGGGAGGACAGATACGCAGTATTTT
NA	few	TRBJ2-3	TRBV28	CASIRGRKYTDTQYF	TGTGCCAGTATTCGAGGCAGAAAATACACAGATACGCAGTATTTT
NA	NA	TRBJ2-1	TRBV6-1	CASSEGIGGSYNEQFF	TGTGCCAGCAGTGAAGGAATTGGGGGGTCCTACAATGAGCAGTTCTTC
NA	NA	TRBJ2-1	TRBV4-1	CASSQGYTDHEQFF	TGCGCCAGCAGCCAAGGTTACACGGACCATGAGCAGTTCTTC
NA	few	TRBJ2-1	TRBV12-3/TRBV12-4	CASSLSLGYNEQFF	TGTGCCAGCAGTTTAAGCCTAGGCTACAATGAGCAGTTCTTC
TRBD1	many	TRBJ2-3	TRBV5-6	CASSLGTASTDTQYF	TGTGCCAGCAGCCTAGGGACAGCTAGCACAGATACGCAGTATTTT
TRBD1	many	TRBJ2-3	TRBV6-5	CASSFHRDRTSGLTDTQYF	TGTGCCAGCAGTTTCCACCGGGACAGGACATCGGGTCTCACAGATACGCAGTATTTT
TRBD2	few	TRBJ2-5	TRBV2	CASSEQVTSRPETQYF	TGTGCCAGCAGTGAACAAGTGACTAGCCGCCCGGAGACCCAGTACTTC
NA	few	TRBJ2-7	TRBV4-1	CASSPAGTPADEQYF	TGCGCCAGCAGCCCAGCCGGGACACCAGCGGACGAGCAGTACTTC
NA	NA	TRBJ2-3	TRBV20-1	CSARDLASTDTQYF	TGCAGTGCTAGAGATTTGGCATCCACAGATACGCAGTATTTT
NA	few	TRBJ1-2	TRBV2	CASFEGGNTF	TGTGCCTCCTTTGAGGGGGGAAACACCTTC
NA	few	TRBJ2-1	TRBV4-1	CASSQIANRSYNEQFF	TGCGCCAGCAGCCAAATAGCGAACCGTTCCTACAATGAGCAGTTCTTC
NA	NA	TRBJ1-2	TRBV19	CASSMLGTGYGYTF	TGTGCCAGTAGTATGCTGGGGACGGGCTATGGCTACACCTTC
TRBD2	many	TRBJ2-7	TRBV5-1	CASSGGLADTYEQYF	TGCGCCAGCAGCGGGGGACTAGCGGATACCTACGAGCAGTACTTC
TRBD2	NA	TRBJ2-3	TRBV2	CASGERGNTDTQYF	TGTGCCAGCGGGGAGCGGGGCAACACAGATACGCAGTATTTT
NA	few	TRBJ2-1	TRBV12-5	CASVEYNEQFF	TGTGCTAGTGTCGAATACAATGAGCAGTTCTTC
NA	few	TRBJ2-2	TRBV7-9	CASSFLSPGELFF	TGTGCCAGCAGCTTCCTTTCGCCCGGGGAGCTGTTTTTT
NA	few	TRBJ1-1	TRBV5-1	CASSWEGGPRSMNTEAFF	TGCGCCAGCAGCTGGGAGGGAGGACCCCGGAGCATGAACACTGAAGCTTTCTTT
NA	few	TRBJ2-3	TRBV15	CATSSVRDYPGTDTQYF	TGTGCCACCAGCAGTGTACGCGACTACCCTGGCACAGATACGCAGTATTTT
TRBD2	few	TRBJ2-5	TRBV11-1	CASIVTSLAGAPQETQYF	TGTGCCAGCATCGTTACCTCGCTAGCGGGAGCCCCCCAAGAGACCCAGTACTTC
TRBD2	few	TRBJ2-1	TRBV9	CASSGGLLYNEQFF	TGTGCCAGCAGTGGGGGACTACTCTACAATGAGCAGTTCTTC
NA	NA	TRBJ2-5	TRBV6-5	CASSSLGGQETQYF	TGTGCCAGCAGTTCTCTAGGGGGCCAAGAGACCCAGTACTTC
TRBD1	NA	TRBJ1-5	TRBV28	CASSSDRSNQPQHF	TGTGCCAGCAGCTCGGACAGGAGCAATCAGCCCCAGCATTTT
TRBD1	many	TRBJ2-1	TRBV7-6	CASSSLGQGYMNEQFF	TGTGCCAGCAGCTCACTGGGACAGGGTTATATGAATGAGCAGTTCTTC
NA	NA	TRBJ2-7	TRBV7-6	CASSSGRYAGEQYF	TGTGCCAGCAGCTCGGGACGCTACGCAGGCGAGCAGTACTTC
NA	NA	TRBJ2-7	TRBV9	CASSVDGNSAYEQYF	TGTGCCAGCAGCGTAGACGGGAACAGTGCGTACGAGCAGTACTTC
NA	many	TRBJ1-1	TRBV6-5	CASSSPGSGTEAFF	TGTGCCAGCAGTTCCCCCGGGTCGGGCACTGAAGCTTTCTTT
NA	NA	TRBJ2-5	TRBV28	CASSLSEAQETQYF	TGTGCCAGCAGTTTATCTGAAGCGCAAGAGACCCAGTACTTC
TRBD2	NA	TRBJ2-5	TRBV7-6	CASSLWTSDGSGQETQYF	TGTGCCAGCAGCCTCTGGACTAGCGATGGGTCGGGGCAAGAGACCCAGTACTTC
TRBD1	few	TRBJ1-2	TRBV24-1	CATSDDRQGINYGYTF	TGTGCCACCAGTGACGACAGACAGGGGATTAACTATGGCTACACCTTC
NA	NA	TRBJ2-1	TRBV13	CASSSREYNEQFF	TGTGCCAGCAGCTCCCGGGAGTACAATGAGCAGTTCTTC
NA	few	TRBJ1-1	TRBV27	CASSLRGRYMDTEAFF	TGTGCCAGCAGTTTACGGGGACGATATATGGACACTGAAGCTTTCTTT
TRBD1	few	TRBJ2-7	TRBV6-1	CASGQGAYGEQYF	TGTGCCAGCGGGCAGGGGGCTTATGGCGAGCAGTACTTC
NA	NA	TRBJ2-4	TRBV15	CATRNPDDQNIQYF	TGTGCCACCAGAAACCCGGACGACCAAAACATTCAGTACTTC
TRBD1	few	TRBJ1-5	TRBV12-3/TRBV12-4	CASSRDRGNQPQHF	TGTGCCAGCAGTAGGGACAGAGGCAATCAGCCCCAGCATTTT
NA	NA	TRBJ2-7	TRBV2	CASRPSPYEQYF	TGTGCCAGCAGGCCCTCTCCCTACGAGCAGTACTTC
NA	few	TRBJ2-2	TRBV7-9	CASSLDWLFF	TGTGCCAGCAGCTTAGATTGGCTGTTTTTT
NA	many	TRBJ2-4	TRBV6-1	CASSEAEEGPKNIQYF	TGTGCCAGCAGTGAAGCGGAGGAGGGACCCAAAAACATTCAGTACTTC
NA	few	TRBJ2-7	TRBV25-1	CASSLQLEGRLEQYF	TGTGCCAGCAGTTTGCAGCTAGAAGGGCGTCTCGAGCAGTACTTC